These 24 T cell receptor beta chains share one sample of origin, sequenced in a study of CD4 T cells in relation to SARS-CoV-2 and coronaviruses. Only in-frame clones appear in the TCRdb table, and some are missing; sequencing was by immunoSEQ multiplex PCR. This sample has about 23,000 clones, with around three quarters found just once. The antigens these receptors bind are not known. Before the COVID-19 pandemic, during about 2010-2018, CD4+ T cells were taken from unexposed donors. The cells were cultured for about 10 days before CD4+ T cells were isolated. Sequenced sample: CD4+ T cells from PBMCs, cultured in vitro. These receptor sequences come from a human donor in good health.

The V gene is TRBV5-8, the J gene TRBJ2-1; D remains ambiguous. Trimming shortened V by 4 bases and J by 0 bases, and 14 bases separated the two germline ends. CDR1 is SGHTS, CDR2 YDEGEE, per germline. The length of the CDR3 is 16 residues. The CDR3 region has the DNA TGTGCCAGCAGCCGTCGGGTGGGGATCTCCTACAATGAGCAGTTCTTC. Encoded protein: CASSRRVGISYNEQFF.

This clone was picked up a small number of times. The junction and the germline gene differ at one end; a read error may be behind it. The rearrangement joins TRBV2 to TRBJ1-3, with D possibly TRBD1 on 6 matching bases. The CDR3 has 14 amino acids. Germline V gives CDR1 SNHLY, CDR2 FYNNEI. CDR3 in amino acids: CASSVQGSGNTIYF. The CDR3 nucleotides are TGTGCCAGCAGTGTACAGGGTTCTGGGAACACCATATATTTT.

The rearrangement links TRBV5-4 to TRBJ1-2; 7 bases map to TRBD1. V gave up 7 bases and J gave up 6 bases; unmatched junction bases: 18. Germline V gene data show CDR1 as SGHNT and CDR2 as YYREEE (reference sequence). The CDR3 has 16 amino acids. CDR3 residues: CASLTGSGTQTHGYTF. The CDR3 bases are TGTGCCAGCCTGACAGGGAGTGGAACCCAAACCCATGGCTACACCTTC.

The chain uses TRBV5-4 and TRBJ2-1; no clear D. The CDR3 has 15 amino acids. Trimming took 7 bases from V and 0 from J, leaving 14 bases between them. CDR1 is SGHNT, CDR2 YYREEE, per germline (reference sequence). The CDR3 DNA sequence: TGTGCCAGCCTAAGAAGCGTAGGCTCCTACAATGAGCAGTTCTTC. This translates into CASLRSVGSYNEQFF.

The chain combines TRBV7-2 with TRBJ2-3; 8 bases are shared with TRBD2. Germline loops: CDR1 SGHTA, CDR2 FQGNSA. Germline trimming cut 1 base from V and 6 bases from J; bases unmatched to any gene: 9. The CDR3 runs 16 residues. The CDR3 DNA sequence: TGTGCCAGCAGCTTAGTCCCGGGGGGGCCGCCGGATACGCAGTATTTT. Its protein is CASSLVPGGPPDTQYF.

This clone occurred a few times. The chain joins TRBV19 to TRBJ2-7; the D call may be TRBD1 or TRBD2 (6 bases each). The CDR3 loop spans 14 amino acids. V lost 10 bases and J 0 bases, leaving 16 bases between the germline ends. Germline CDR1 is LNHDA and CDR2 is SQIVND (reference sequence). As DNA, the CDR3 is TGTGCCACCGGAGGGGGTGCGAGCTCCTACGAGCAGTACTTC. Protein sequence: CATGGGASSYEQYF.

J is TRBJ1-5 and V is TRBV15, with no clear D. The V gene lost 0 bases and the J gene lost 4 bases, with 10 bases spanning the gap. In germline, CDR1 is LNHNV, CDR2 YYDKDF (reference sequence). This CDR3 is built from 15 residues. CDR3 amino acids: CATSRDLYGNQPQHF. CDR3 nucleotides: TGTGCCACCAGCAGAGATCTATACGGTAATCAGCCCCAGCATTTT.

The rearrangement joins TRBV6-1 to TRBJ2-1; 10 bases map to TRBD2. The CDR3 extends over 17 amino acids. V lost 0 bases, J lost 2 bases, and 4 bases stayed unmatched. Germline V gene sequence: CDR1 MNHNS, CDR2 SASEGT. The CDR3 DNA sequence: TGTGCCAGCAGTGAAGCCCGGACTAGCGGACCCTACAATGAGCAGTTCTTC. It encodes CASSEARTSGPYNEQFF.

The CDR3 reads CASSVGTRGSYEQYF. As DNA, the CDR3 is TGTGCCAGCTCCGTCGGGACTAGGGGCTCCTACGAGCAGTACTTC. The chain joins TRBV9 to TRBJ2-7; 8 nucleotides agree with TRBD2. With 7 bases clipped from V and 0 bases from J, the junction kept 9 bases outside the gene matches. Germline V gives CDR1 SGDLS, CDR2 YYNGEE. CDR3 length equals 15 residues.

This chain connects TRBV4-1 to TRBJ1-5; 7 bases align to TRBD1. Germline trimming cut 3 bases from V and 4 bases from J; bases unmatched to any gene: 15. Germline V gives CDR1 MGHRA, CDR2 YSYEKL. This CDR3 spans 18 amino acids. As DNA, the CDR3 is TGCGCCAGCAGCCAGGTCGCAGAGGGGGCTGGGAGGAATCAGCCCCAGCATTTT. Its translation: CASSQVAEGAGRNQPQHF.

The J gene is TRBJ2-3, the V gene TRBV5-1; TRBD1 matches 9 bases. V trimming: 2 bases; J trimming: 4 bases; junction bases outside the gene matches: 5. The CDR3 runs 15 residues. The germline V gene encodes CDR1 SGHRS and CDR2 YFSETQ. CDR3 in amino acids: CASSLQGAEADTQYF. Written as DNA, the CDR3 is TGCGCCAGCAGCTTACAGGGGGCGGAGGCAGATACGCAGTATTTT. Full variable domain (remainder filled in from reference TRBV5-1 and TRBJ2-3): KAGVTQTPRYLIKTRGQQVTLSCSPISGHRSVSWYQQTPGQGLQFLFEYFSETQRNKGNFPGRFSGRQFSNSRSEMNVSTLELGDSALYLCASSLQGAEADTQYFGPGTRLTVL.

The J gene is TRBJ1-4, the V gene TRBV2; 8 nucleotides line up with TRBD1. Germline CDR1 is SNHLY and CDR2 is FYNNEI. Trimming cost V 6 bases and J 1 base; bases outside gene matches: 7. This CDR3 is 16 amino acids long. The CDR3 protein is CASRSGGAGTNEKLFF. For the CDR3, the DNA is TGTGCCAGCAGATCAGGGGGCGCGGGAACTAATGAAAAACTGTTTTTT.

V gene TRBV3-1 (or the pseudogene TRBV3-2) combines with J gene TRBJ2-5, with 8 nucleotides matching TRBD2. After removal of 4 bases from V and 5 bases from J, the junction contained 3 bases not matched to a gene. This CDR3 region has 13 residues. CDR1 LGHDT and CDR2 YNNKEL come from the germline V gene (reference sequence). In DNA, the CDR3 is TGTGCCAGCAGCCCAGCGGGGGTCGAGACCCAGTACTTC. It specifies CASSPAGVETQYF.

This sequence joins TRBV7-2 and TRBJ2-1, with a weak D call TRBD2 (6 bases). The V gene lost 5 bases and the J gene lost 7 bases, with 15 bases spanning the gap. Germline CDR1 SGHTA, CDR2 FQGNSA. This CDR3 has 14 amino acids. The CDR3 DNA follows: TGTGCCAGCAGCCGTAACGGAGGGTTGAATGAGCAGTTCTTC. Translation gives CASSRNGGLNEQFF.

This chain uses TRBV3-1 (or the pseudogene TRBV3-2) with TRBJ2-7; 7 nucleotides agree with TRBD2. The CDR3 consists of 17 residues. Trimming took 1 base from V and 2 from J; bases not matched to a gene: 11. Germline CDR1 LGHDT, CDR2 YNNKEL (reference sequence). The chain's CDR3 is CASSQGAPWRETYEQYF. In DNA form, the CDR3 reads TGTGCCAGCAGCCAAGGCGCCCCCTGGCGGGAGACCTACGAGCAGTACTTC.

This clone appeared a few times. The chain employs TRBV19 and TRBJ2-3; 9 nucleotides align to TRBD2. CDR1 is LNHDA and CDR2 is SQIVND in the germline V gene (reference sequence). The CDR3 is 14 amino acids. The V gene end was trimmed by 7 bases and the J gene end by 3 bases; junction bases not matched to a gene: 5. CDR3 coding DNA: TGTGCCAGTACCATGACTAGCGGAACAGATACGCAGTATTTT. It specifies CASTMTSGTDTQYF.

The genes are TRBV4-2 and TRBJ2-7, with D unresolved. This CDR3 is built from 12 residues. The germline V gene encodes CDR1 LGHNA and CDR2 YNFKEQ. The V gene lost 1 base and the J gene lost 12 bases, with 13 bases spanning the gap. The CDR3 nucleotides are TGTGCCAGCAGCCAAGTCGCAAGGGAAGTGTACTTC. Its translation is CASSQVAREVYF.

This chain uses TRBV7-2 with TRBJ2-6; no definite D call. The germline V gene encodes CDR1 SGHTA and CDR2 FQGNSA. The CDR3 spans 15 residues. The V and J ends lost 7 bases and 0 bases respectively, with 10 bases between them. CDR3 in amino acids: CASTPPRSGANVLTF. The DNA for the CDR3 is TGTGCCAGCACCCCCCCGCGCTCTGGGGCCAACGTCCTGACTTTC.

The chain has TRBV7-8 and TRBJ1-4; TRBD1 is a possible D gene (5 bases). Germline CDR1 and CDR2: SGHVS and FQNEAQ. The CDR3 is 16 residues long. Trimming took off 0 bases at V and 8 bases at J, with 16 bases between the two ends. CDR3 DNA: TGTGCCAGCAGCTTAGCGGGGGACCCCCTAGGGGAAAAACTGTTTTTT. Protein sequence: CASSLAGDPLGEKLFF.

The chain couples TRBV6-5 to TRBJ2-5; unclear D gene. The germline V and J ends were trimmed by 6 bases and 5 bases, with 16 bases remaining between them. This CDR3 has 14 residues. Germline V CDR1 and CDR2: MNHEY, SVGAGI. The CDR3 coding sequence is TGTGCCAGCAGCGATCGAGCCCAAAGGGAGACCCAGTACTTC. It encodes CASSDRAQRETQYF.

The chain couples TRBV4-1 to TRBJ2-5; D gene unclear. The CDR3 runs to 14 residues. CDR1 is MGHRA and CDR2 is YSYEKL in the germline V gene. V lost 0 bases to trimming and J lost 5 bases, with 10 bases between them. This CDR3 is CASSQERAAETQYF. As DNA, the CDR3 is TGCGCCAGCAGCCAAGAACGGGCGGCCGAGACCCAGTACTTC.

The chain links TRBV4-3 to TRBJ1-1; 7 bases are shared with TRBD1. Looked up from germline, CDR1 is LGHNA and CDR2 is YSLEER. The ends lost 7 bases at V and 2 bases at J; junction bases unmatched: 4. This CDR3 has 13 amino acids. CDR3 in DNA: TGCGCCAGCAACAGGGGACCTAACACTGAAGCTTTCTTT. Residues: CASNRGPNTEAFF.

The V call is TRBV3-1 (or the pseudogene TRBV3-2), the J call TRBJ2-5; D is perhaps TRBD2 (6 bases). The CDR3 has 15 residues. Germline V gene sequence: CDR1 LGHDT, CDR2 YNNKEL (reference sequence). The V end was cut by 0 bases, the J end by 1 base, with 9 bases between. The CDR3 loop is CASSQDGGTQETQYF. CDR3 DNA: TGTGCCAGCAGCCAAGATGGGGGGACCCAAGAGACCCAGTACTTC.

The chain links TRBV10-1 to TRBJ2-3; D may correspond to TRBD1 or TRBD2 (5 bases each). Germline values: CDR1 WNHNN, CDR2 SYGVQD (reference sequence). With 0 bases removed from V and 6 bases from J, the gap between germline ends came to 7 bases. The CDR3 spans 13 residues. CDR3: CASSESGPDTQYF. CDR3 nucleotides: TGCGCCAGCAGTGAGTCGGGACCTGATACGCAGTATTTT.